This TCR beta chain was recovered during a study of shared clonotypes between healthy human individuals. The study's findings and limits: Despite large depth, rarefaction showed incomplete sorted-subset sequencing. Sharing across a few donors was seen in around 5% of naive CD4 clonotypes.

Terminally differentiated effector memory CD45RA+ cells were excluded from the naive CD8 cells, which were CD45RO-negative and positively selected for CCR7. Worth noting for this clone: Antigen unknown. Different DNA sequences within this sample yield the same CDR3.

Per the germline V gene, CDR1 is MNHEY and CDR2 is SMNVEV (reference sequence). CDR3 length: 14 amino acids. V was pared by 3 bases and J by 5 bases, with 3 bases of the junction left unmatched. Template for every sorted-subset replicate PCR totaled about 0.2 ug DNA, tens of thousands of T cell genomes. The data were produced by immunoSEQ multiplex PCR, yet TCRdb's version contains in-frame clones alone and is incomplete. The repertoire includes around 1.9 million clones, about 92% of them detected once, and more than 1.5% sits in the top ten. This chain joins TRBV27 and TRBJ2-5; 10 bases map to TRBD2. The sample taken for sequencing was naive CD8+ T cells from PBMCs. The clonotype was recovered from a man aged 18 to 30 in good health. Some clones in this sample may be carry-over from other donors' samples. The chain's CDR3 is CASSFSGRTETQYF. The CDR3 DNA follows: TGTGCCAGCAGTTTTAGCGGGAGGACGGAGACCCAGTACTTC.